This T cell receptor (beta chain) originates from a study of monozygotic twins with inflammatory bowel disease. General study findings and limits: The study found lower TCRbeta diversity (inverse Simpson) in IBD patients than in healthy co-twins.

cDNA for TCRalpha and TCRbeta was amplified by nested PCRs of roughly 17 then approximately 9 cycles. TCRdb derives one entry per CDR3 protein from the 5' RACE reads, leaving out DNA. The sample is made up of about 380,000 distinct CDR3 sequences, and the top ten hold 2.6% of it. Details on this clonotype: Its antigen is currently unknown.

The CDR3 consists of 16 residues. Germline CDR1 and CDR2: LGHNA and YSLEER. The receptor was isolated from a human donor with ulcerative colitis or Crohn's disease, or a healthy co-twin of an affected twin (not recorded which). The chain uses TRBV4-3 and TRBJ2-1; TCRdb names TRBD1, which stays unverified in the absence of DNA. The specimen sequenced was blood. The CDR3 here is CASSHSGTGADNEQFF.